The 18 T cell receptor beta chains below all came from one sample that was sequenced in a study of CD8 T cell repertoires and HIV-1 epitope variants. These receptors' targets are unknown. Clones were read by immunoSEQ multiplex PCR, and TCRdb kept only the in-frame ones, dropping some. The data hold about 4,500 clones, with nearly 70% observed a single time. Sequencing was carried out using cultured CD8+ T cells derived from PBMCs. The origin of the receptors is a male donor with HIV.

This clone appeared a single time. The V call is TRBV18, the J call TRBJ1-2, with TRBD1 identical over 12 bases. The length of the CDR3 is 17 residues. The J segment lost 3 bases and the V segment lost 4 bases, leaving 9 bases of the junction unmatched. The V gene's germline CDR1 is KGHSH and CDR2 LQKENI. The DNA of the CDR3 is TGTGCCAGCTCACTTACGGGACAGGGGGCCGACTACTATGGCTACACCTTC. Translating it yields CASSLTGQGADYYGYTF.

The rearrangement links TRBV7-9 to TRBJ2-7, with 10 positions matching TRBD1. Trimming took 5 bases from V and 2 from J; bases not matched to a gene: 12. The CDR3 has 17 amino acids. Germline V lookup: CDR1 SEHNR, CDR2 FQNEAQ (reference sequence). CDR3 in amino acids: CASSLSPGQGVPYEQYF. For the CDR3, the DNA is TGTGCCAGCAGCCTTTCTCCCGGACAGGGGGTCCCCTACGAGCAGTACTTC.

V gene TRBV11-2 combines with J gene TRBJ2-1, with D hard to call. V was pared by 5 bases and J by 9 bases, with 26 bases between. This CDR3 comprises 17 residues. Germline assignment: CDR1 SGHAT and CDR2 FQNNGV. This CDR3 reads CASSVRDGPLDPSEQFF. Here the CDR3 DNA reads TGTGCCAGCAGCGTACGCGACGGCCCCTTGGACCCTAGTGAGCAGTTCTTC. The variable domain in full, with the rest retrieved from reference TRBV11-2 and TRBJ2-1, is EAGVAQSPRYKIIEKRQSVAFWCNPISGHATLYWYQQILGQGPKLLIQFQNNGVVDDSQLPKDRFSAERLKGVDSTLKIQPAKLEDSAVYLCASSVRDGPLDPSEQFFGPGTRLTVL.

The gene calls are TRBV27 and TRBJ1-2; TRBD1 agrees at 8 bases. V dropped 4 bases and J dropped 0; count of bases not matched to a gene: 13. Germline V lookup: CDR1 MNHEY, CDR2 SMNVEV (reference sequence). CDR3 length: 18 residues. The CDR3 nucleotides are TGTGCCAGCAGTTATACCACGACAGGGGTGGGGGCTAACTATGGCTACACCTTC. Translating it yields CASSYTTTGVGANYGYTF.

The J gene is TRBJ2-1, the V gene TRBV9; 8 nucleotides line up with TRBD1. This CDR3 is built from 15 residues. Germline values: CDR1 SGDLS, CDR2 YYNGEE. Unmatched junction bases numbered 6, after V lost 0 bases and J lost 7 bases. This CDR3 is CASSVVRTGYNEQFF. The CDR3, as DNA: TGTGCCAGCAGCGTAGTTCGGACAGGGTATAATGAGCAGTTCTTC. The complete variable domain, with remaining parts taken from reference TRBV9 and TRBJ2-1, reads DSGVTQTPKHLITATGQRVTLRCSPRSGDLSVYWYQQSLDQGLQFLIQYYNGEERAKGNILERFSAQQFPDLHSELNLSSLELGDSALYFCASSVVRTGYNEQFFGPGTRLTVL.

Only a few counts were recorded for this clone. This chain uses TRBV7-3 with TRBJ1-2; D might be TRBD1 (5 bases). Looked up from germline, CDR1 is SGHTA and CDR2 is FQGTGA. The CDR3 consists of 16 residues. The ends were cut back, 5 bases at V and 8 bases at J, with 24 bases in the middle. CDR3 nucleotide sequence: TGTGCCAGCAGCGATGGGGGAGGGGATCAGGGTAGAGGCTACACCTTC. This gives the protein CASSDGGGDQGRGYTF.

The genes are TRBV11-2 and TRBJ2-1, with D possibly being TRBD2 (5 bases). V was pared by 8 bases and J by 8 bases, with 25 bases between. Germline values: CDR1 SGHAT, CDR2 FQNNGV. The CDR3 is 16 residues long. The CDR3 loop reads CASASRGWENVDEQFF. The CDR3 coding sequence is TGTGCCAGCGCTTCCCGTGGGTGGGAGAACGTGGATGAGCAGTTCTTC.

This chain uses TRBV27 with TRBJ1-1; the D gene is possibly TRBD1 (5 bases). Trimming removed 4 bases at V and 1 base at J, with 7 bases between. The CDR3 spans 13 residues. The germline gives CDR1 MNHEY, CDR2 SMNVEV (reference sequence). The CDR3 loop is CASSSTGNTEAFF. CDR3 bases: TGTGCCAGCAGTTCTACAGGGAACACTGAAGCTTTCTTT.

This clone has a single count. The chain couples TRBV19 to TRBJ2-1, with D possibly TRBD2 on 6 matching bases. Germline CDR1 is LNHDA and CDR2 is SQIVND (reference sequence). This CDR3 comprises 13 residues. Trimming removed 1 base from V and 5 bases from J, with 6 bases in between. This CDR3 reads CASSIGGDNEQFF. In DNA, the CDR3 is TGTGCCAGTAGTATAGGGGGGGACAATGAGCAGTTCTTC.

This chain links TRBV27 with TRBJ2-7; 10 positions agree with TRBD2. The V and J ends lost 7 bases and 4 bases, in that order; junction bases with no gene match: 10. Germline values: CDR1 MNHEY, CDR2 SMNVEV (reference sequence). The CDR3 contains 15 residues. This CDR3 reads CASTGTSAAGYEQYF. CDR3 nucleotide sequence: TGTGCCAGCACTGGGACTAGCGCCGCAGGGTACGAGCAGTACTTC.

This chain joins TRBV11-2 and TRBJ1-1; 12 positions agree with TRBD1. The germline V gene has CDR1 SGHAT and CDR2 FQNNGV. Trimming took 6 bases from V and 1 from J; bases not matched to a gene: 6. The CDR3 has 16 residues. CDR3 in amino acids: CASSPGTGGPNTEAFF. The DNA of the CDR3 is TGTGCCAGCAGTCCCGGGACAGGGGGCCCGAACACTGAAGCTTTCTTT.

The V and J genes are TRBV4-3 and TRBJ1-2; TRBD1 is a possible D gene (5 bases). Germline assignment: CDR1 LGHNA and CDR2 YSLEER. There are 15 residues in the CDR3. V was clipped by 1 base and J by 4 bases, with 13 bases between them. In nucleotides, the CDR3 is TGCGCCAGCAGCCAAGGTCTCGGGACTTCCTATGGCTACACCTTC. This sequence encodes CASSQGLGTSYGYTF.

The chain combines TRBV7-9 with TRBJ1-1, with 8 bases that match TRBD1. The CDR3 sequence is 15 residues long. Per germline, CDR1 SEHNR and CDR2 FQNEAQ (reference sequence). J was trimmed by 7 bases and V by 3 bases; bases with no gene match: 10. CDR3 amino acids: CASSFDRGRLREAFF. Written as DNA, the CDR3 is TGTGCCAGCAGCTTTGACAGGGGCCGCCTCCGTGAAGCTTTCTTT.

This clone was detected only a few times. V and J are TRBV18 and TRBJ2-7; 11 nucleotides line up with TRBD2. The CDR3 is 14 residues long. V was clipped by 3 bases and J by 4 bases; unmatched bases: 2. Per the germline V gene, CDR1 is KGHSH and CDR2 is LQKENI. CDR3 nucleotides: TGTGCCAGCTCACCCGGGACTAGCGGTTACGAGCAGTACTTC. It yields the protein CASSPGTSGYEQYF.

This chain connects TRBV27 to TRBJ2-1; 10 bases are shared with TRBD1. The CDR3 loop spans 17 amino acids. Losses at the gene ends were 1 base for V and 5 bases for J; bases not matched to a gene: 8. Germline V CDR1 and CDR2: MNHEY, SMNVEV (reference sequence). In nucleotides, the CDR3 is TGTGCCAGCAGTTTATTCCTACGCGGGACAGGGGACAATGAGCAGTTCTTC. Translated, it gives CASSLFLRGTGDNEQFF.

The genes are TRBV7-3 and TRBJ2-7; weak D call: TRBD2 (5 bases). CDR1 and CDR2 from the germline V gene are SGHTA and FQGTGA. V was clipped by 4 bases and J by 0 bases, with 16 bases between them. This CDR3 spans 16 amino acids. CDR3 sequence reads: CASSSPWERNSYEQYF. CDR3 nucleotide sequence: TGTGCCAGCAGCTCCCCTTGGGAGCGGAACTCCTACGAGCAGTACTTC.

The chain has TRBV28 and TRBJ2-7, with 11 bases identical to TRBD2. V lost 2 bases and J lost 3; bases outside the gene matches: 3. CDR3 size: 15 residues. Per germline, CDR1 MDHEN and CDR2 SYDVKM. DNA of the CDR3: TGTGCCAGCAGTTTACTAGCGGGGGGTCTCTACGAGCAGTACTTC. Residues: CASSLLAGGLYEQYF. The complete variable domain, with remaining parts taken from reference TRBV28 and TRBJ2-7, reads DVKVTQSSRYLVKRTGEKVFLECVQDMDHENMFWYRQDPGLGLRLIYFSYDVKMKEKGDIPEGYSVSREKKERFSLILESASTNQTSMYLCASSLLAGGLYEQYFGPGTRLTVT.

This clone has just one count. This chain links TRBV23-1 with TRBJ1-2, with no clear D. TRBV23-1 belongs to the ORF category, with a function that is uncertain. The CDR3 totals 16 residues. Trimming shortened V by 6 bases and J by 3 bases, and 20 bases separated the two germline ends. The CDR3 DNA reads TGCGCCAGCAGCCAAGATCCCCCAGACTTGGACTATGGCTACACCTTC. Translation: CASSQDPPDLDYGYTF.